The next 4 T cell receptor beta chains were all read from a single sample in a study of blood T cell repertoires in COVID-19. The protocol was immunoSEQ multiplex PCR, while the TCRdb copy is restricted to in-frame clones and leaves out a portion. The data contain about 190,000 clones, roughly 82% of them singletons. Material: peripheral blood. These receptor sequences come from a woman aged 25 to 39 with acute or convalescent COVID-19.

The V and J genes are TRBV3-1 (or the pseudogene TRBV3-2) and TRBJ2-3; 9 nucleotides match TRBD1. Germline trimming cut 5 bases from V and 3 bases from J; bases unmatched to any gene: 9. Germline loops: CDR1 LGHDT, CDR2 YNNKEL (reference sequence). This CDR3 spans 16 amino acids. This CDR3 is CASSVRTGVYTDTQYF. The CDR3 region has the DNA TGTGCCAGCAGCGTACGGACAGGGGTCTATACAGATACGCAGTATTTT.

The chain has TRBV7-9 and TRBJ1-4; D remains ambiguous. V was clipped by 5 bases and J by 2 bases, with 12 bases between them. Germline CDR1 is SEHNR and CDR2 is FQNEAQ (reference sequence). This CDR3 has 15 amino acids. CDR3: CASSKGRVTNEKLFF. The CDR3 DNA reads TGTGCCAGCAGCAAAGGACGGGTGACTAATGAAAAACTGTTTTTT.

This chain connects TRBV19 to TRBJ2-3; 7 bases line up with TRBD2. CDR3 length equals 15 residues. The V and J ends lost 2 bases and 0 bases, in that order; junction bases with no gene match: 2. CDR1 is LNHDA and CDR2 is SQIVND in the germline V gene (reference sequence). In DNA form, the CDR3 reads TGTGCCAGTAGTATACTAGCGGATAGCACAGATACGCAGTATTTT. Translated, it gives CASSILADSTDTQYF.

The V gene is TRBV5-4, the J gene TRBJ1-1; D gene unclear. The germline CDR1 and CDR2 sequences are SGHNT and YYREEE (reference sequence). Deletions cut 1 base from V and 7 bases from J, with 8 bases between. This CDR3 has 12 amino acids. The CDR3 region has the DNA TGTGCCAGCAGCTTGTGGCGGGGTGAAGCTTTCTTT. It is translated as CASSLWRGEAFF.